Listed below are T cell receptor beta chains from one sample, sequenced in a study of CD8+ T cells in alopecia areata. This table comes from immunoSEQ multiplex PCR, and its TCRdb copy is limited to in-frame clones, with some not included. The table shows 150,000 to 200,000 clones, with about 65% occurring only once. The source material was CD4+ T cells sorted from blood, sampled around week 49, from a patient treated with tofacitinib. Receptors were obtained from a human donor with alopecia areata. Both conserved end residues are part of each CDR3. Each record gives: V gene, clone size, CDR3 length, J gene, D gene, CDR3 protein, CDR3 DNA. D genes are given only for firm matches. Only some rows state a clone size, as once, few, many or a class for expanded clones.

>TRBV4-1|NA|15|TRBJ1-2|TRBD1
CASSQRTGLNYGYTF
TGCGCCAGCAGCCAGAGGACAGGACTAAACTATGGCTACACCTTC
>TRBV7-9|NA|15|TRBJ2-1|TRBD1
CASSFRTDRAGEQFF
TGTGCCAGCAGCTTCCGTACCGACAGGGCGGGTGAGCAGTTCTTC
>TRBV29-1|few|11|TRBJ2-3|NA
CSVGDTDTQYF
TGCAGCGTTGGGGACACAGATACGCAGTATTTT
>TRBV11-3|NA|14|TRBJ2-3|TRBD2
CASSYSGIRDTQYF
TGTGCCAGCAGTTATAGCGGGATTAGAGATACGCAGTATTTT
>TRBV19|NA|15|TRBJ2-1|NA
CASSIEGSSFNEQFF
TGTGCCAGTAGTATTGAGGGTTCCAGTTTCAATGAGCAGTTCTTC
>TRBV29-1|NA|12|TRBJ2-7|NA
CSVLGKTYEQYF
TGCAGCGTGCTCGGGAAAACCTACGAGCAGTACTTC
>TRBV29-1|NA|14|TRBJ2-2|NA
CSVFVGVGTGELFF
TGCAGCGTTTTCGTGGGCGTTGGAACCGGGGAGCTGTTTTTT
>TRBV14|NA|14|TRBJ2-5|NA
CASSQFTAAITQYF
TGTGCCAGCAGCCAATTTACAGCGGCCATTACCCAGTACTTC
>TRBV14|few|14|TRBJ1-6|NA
CASSQVQGAKPLHF
TGTGCCAGCAGCCAAGTACAGGGAGCTAAACCCCTCCACTTT
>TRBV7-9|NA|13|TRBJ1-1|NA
CASSRTENTEAFF
TGTGCCAGCAGCCGCACTGAGAACACTGAAGCTTTCTTT
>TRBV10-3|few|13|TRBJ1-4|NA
CAISEGTNEKLFF
TGTGCCATCAGTGAGGGGACTAATGAAAAACTGTTTTTT
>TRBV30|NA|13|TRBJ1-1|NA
CAWRQQGGTEAFF
TGTGCCTGGAGGCAACAGGGAGGCACTGAAGCTTTCTTT
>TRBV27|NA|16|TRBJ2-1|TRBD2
CASSSPGLAYGDEQFF
TGTGCCAGCAGTTCGCCGGGACTAGCATATGGGGATGAGCAGTTCTTC
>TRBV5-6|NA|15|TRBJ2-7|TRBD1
CASSSGQGRYGEQYF
TGTGCCAGCAGCTCTGGACAGGGGAGGTATGGCGAGCAGTACTTC
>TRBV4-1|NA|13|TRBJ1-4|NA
CASSQLLSEKLFF
TGCGCCAGCAGCCAGCTTCTTTCTGAAAAACTGTTTTTT
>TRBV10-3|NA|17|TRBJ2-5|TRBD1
CAIRPTTGQGTPETQYF
TGTGCCATCAGGCCCACAACAGGACAGGGGACCCCAGAGACCCAGTACTTC
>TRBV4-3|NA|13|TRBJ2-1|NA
CASSRAGDNEQFF
TGCGCCAGCAGCCGGGCTGGAGACAATGAGCAGTTCTTC
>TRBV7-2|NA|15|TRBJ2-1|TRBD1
CASALSRTGGNEQFF
TGTGCCAGCGCCCTTTCTAGGACAGGGGGCAATGAGCAGTTCTTC
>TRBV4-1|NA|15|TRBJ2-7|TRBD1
CASSAQGVKSYEQYF
TGCGCCAGCAGCGCACAGGGGGTGAAATCCTACGAGCAGTACTTC
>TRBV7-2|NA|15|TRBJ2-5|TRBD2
CASSLDASGVETQYF
TGTGCCAGCAGCTTAGACGCTAGCGGGGTAGAGACCCAGTACTTC
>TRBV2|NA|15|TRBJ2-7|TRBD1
CASSADGTELSEQYF
TGTGCCAGCAGCGCAGACGGGACAGAACTGAGTGAGCAGTACTTC
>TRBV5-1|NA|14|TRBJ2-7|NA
CASRGGDATYEQYF
TGCGCCAGCAGAGGCGGGGACGCGACCTACGAGCAGTACTTC
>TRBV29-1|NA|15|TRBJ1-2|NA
CSVTGGQGSNYGYTF
TGCAGCGTTACTGGCGGCCAAGGATCTAACTATGGCTACACCTTC
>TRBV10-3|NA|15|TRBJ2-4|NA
CAISEEPLAKNIQYF
TGTGCCATCAGTGAAGAGCCACTAGCCAAAAACATTCAGTACTTC
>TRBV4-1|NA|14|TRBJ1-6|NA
CASSQAGSNSPLHF
TGCGCCAGCAGCCAAGCCGGGAGTAATTCACCCCTCCACTTT
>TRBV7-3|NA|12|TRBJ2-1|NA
CASSAVVGEQFF
TGTGCCAGCAGCGCCGTGGTGGGCGAGCAGTTCTTC
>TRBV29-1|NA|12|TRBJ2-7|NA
CSVETGPYEQYF
TGCAGCGTTGAAACAGGGCCCTACGAGCAGTACTTC
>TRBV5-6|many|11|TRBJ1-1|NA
CASSLHTEAFF
TGTGCCAGCAGCTTGCACACTGAAGCTTTCTTT
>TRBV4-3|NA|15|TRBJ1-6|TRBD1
CASSQTGQGASPLHF
TGCGCCAGCAGCCAAACAGGACAGGGAGCTTCACCCCTCCACTTT
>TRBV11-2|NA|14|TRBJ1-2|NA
CASSYGKGGYGYTF
TGTGCCAGCAGCTACGGGAAGGGGGGCTATGGCTACACCTTC
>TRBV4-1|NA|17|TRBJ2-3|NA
CASSQDPPGTSTDTQYF
TGCGCCAGCAGCCAAGATCCCCCAGGTACTAGCACAGATACGCAGTATTTT
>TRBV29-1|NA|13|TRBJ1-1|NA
CSVSRVLNTEAFF
TGCAGCGTCTCCAGGGTACTGAACACTGAAGCTTTCTTT
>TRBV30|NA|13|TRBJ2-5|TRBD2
CALGTSGSGAQYF
TGTGCCCTAGGGACTAGCGGTTCCGGGGCCCAGTACTTC